The 31 T cell receptor beta chains below all came from one sample that was sequenced in a study of blood T cell repertoires in COVID-19. Using immunoSEQ multiplex PCR, the repertoire was profiled, and TCRdb retains in-frame clones only, with some absent. The table lists some 190,000 clones, around 81% of them singletons. Sequences were obtained from PBMCs or T cells enriched from blood (not recorded which). Receptor source: a young man with acute COVID-19.

V gene TRBV9 combines with J gene TRBJ2-3, with TRBD2 identical over 9 bases. The germline V gene has CDR1 SGDLS and CDR2 YYNGEE. This CDR3 region has 15 residues. Losses at the gene ends were 4 bases for V and 3 bases for J; bases not matched to a gene: 6. CDR3 amino acids: CASSPLSGGTDTQYF. In DNA form, the CDR3 reads TGTGCCAGCAGCCCATTGAGCGGGGGGACAGATACGCAGTATTTT. Full variable domain (missing parts from reference TRBV9 and TRBJ2-3): DSGVTQTPKHLITATGQRVTLRCSPRSGDLSVYWYQQSLDQGLQFLIQYYNGEERAKGNILERFSAQQFPDLHSELNLSSLELGDSALYFCASSPLSGGTDTQYFGPGTRLTVL.

V is TRBV5-1 and J is TRBJ1-1, with 7 bases aligning to TRBD1. CDR1 and CDR2 (germline): SGHRS, YFSETQ. CDR3 length equals 14 residues. V lost 3 bases, J lost 3 bases, and 5 bases stayed unmatched. The CDR3 reads CASSSRQGDTEAFF. The CDR3 nucleotides are TGCGCCAGCAGCTCGAGACAGGGCGACACTGAAGCTTTCTTT.

V and J are TRBV18 and TRBJ2-5; 8 nucleotides agree with TRBD2. The V gene end was trimmed by 3 bases and the J gene end by 5 bases; junction bases not matched to a gene: 8. The germline V gene encodes CDR1 KGHSH and CDR2 LQKENI. This CDR3 comprises 15 residues. Here the CDR3 reads CASSPSNSGVETQYF. The CDR3 DNA reads TGTGCCAGCTCACCGTCGAATAGCGGGGTGGAGACCCAGTACTTC. The complete variable domain, with remaining parts taken from reference TRBV18 and TRBJ2-5, reads NAGVMQNPRHLVRRRGQEARLRCSPMKGHSHVYWYRQLPEEGLKFMVYLQKENIIDESGMPKERFSAEFPKEGPSILRIQQVVRGDSAAYFCASSPSNSGVETQYFGPGTRLLVL.

The chain joins TRBV2 to TRBJ2-5, with 10 bases aligning to TRBD1. This CDR3 spans 15 amino acids. Trimming took 5 bases from V and 5 from J; bases not matched to a gene: 8. Looked up from germline, CDR1 is SNHLY and CDR2 is FYNNEI. CDR3 sequence (DNA): TGTGCCAGCAGTCGGGACAGGGGAGGCGGGGAGACCCAGTACTTC. Protein sequence: CASSRDRGGGETQYF.

CDR3 in amino acids: CASSPEGVYQETQYF. CDR3 DNA sequence: TGTGCCAGCAGCCCCGAGGGGGTGTACCAAGAGACCCAGTACTTC. The chain links TRBV7-6 to TRBJ2-5; D is perhaps TRBD1 (6 bases). CDR1 and CDR2 from the germline V gene are SGHVS and FNYEAQ. Trimming removed 5 bases from V and 0 bases from J, with 13 bases in between. The CDR3 totals 15 residues.

This chain uses TRBV5-4 with TRBJ2-3; TRBD2 aligns across 12 bases. The V gene end was trimmed by 3 bases and the J gene end by 1 base; junction bases not matched to a gene: 3. This CDR3 region has 16 residues. CDR1 is SGHNT, CDR2 YYREEE, per germline (reference sequence). CDR3 bases: TGTGCCAGCAGCTCCCTAGCGGGGGGGGGCACAGATACGCAGTATTTT. Protein product: CASSSLAGGGTDTQYF.

The chain has TRBV10-3 and TRBJ2-5; 8 bases are a match to TRBD2. The length of the CDR3 is 13 residues. V gave up 4 bases and J gave up 4 bases; unmatched junction bases: 2. From germline, CDR1 is ENHRY and CDR2 SYGVKD. In DNA, the CDR3 is TGTGCCATCAGTGCGGGGGGGCCAGAGACCCAGTACTTC. Amino acids: CAISAGGPETQYF.

The chain carries TRBV3-1 (or the pseudogene TRBV3-2) and TRBJ2-7, with 15 bases identical to TRBD2. V was pared by 5 bases and J by 6 bases, with 2 bases of the junction left unmatched. Germline CDR1 reads LGHDT; CDR2 reads YNNKEL (reference sequence). The CDR3 length is 14 residues. This CDR3 reads CASSGLAGGPEQYF. DNA for the CDR3: TGTGCCAGCAGCGGACTAGCGGGGGGGCCCGAGCAGTACTTC.

This chain uses TRBV24-1 with TRBJ1-6; unclear D gene. Germline V lookup: CDR1 KGHDR, CDR2 SFDVKD. The length of the CDR3 is 13 residues. Trimming took 0 bases from V and 11 from J, leaving 7 bases between them. CDR3 bases: TGTGCCACCAGTGATTTGTCCGGGGCACCCCTCCACTTT. It translates to CATSDLSGAPLHF.

This sequence joins TRBV7-3 and TRBJ2-3; the match to TRBD2 covers 11 bases. Germline CDR1 is SGHTA and CDR2 is FQGTGA. The CDR3 is 15 amino acids. After removal of 5 bases from V and 1 base from J, the junction contained 2 bases not matched to a gene. The CDR3 bases are TGTGCCAGCAGCCAACTAGCGGGGGGCACAGATACGCAGTATTTT. Its translation is CASSQLAGGTDTQYF.

This chain links TRBV19 with TRBJ2-1, with TRBD2 matching over 12 bases. The CDR3 runs 15 residues. Losses at the gene ends were 3 bases for V and 9 bases for J; bases not matched to a gene: 6. Germline V gene lookup returns CDR1 LNHDA and CDR2 SQIVND (reference sequence). CDR3 loop: CASSIQLAGGGEQFF. The CDR3 DNA follows: TGTGCCAGTAGTATTCAACTAGCGGGGGGTGGTGAGCAGTTCTTC.

This clone came up once. The rearrangement uses TRBV6-4 and TRBJ2-3, with D perhaps matching TRBD2 (6 bases). The CDR3 is 14 amino acids. V was trimmed by 2 bases and J by 1 base, leaving 7 bases between them. CDR1 MRHNA and CDR2 SNTAGT come from the germline V gene. The CDR3 coding sequence is TGTGCCAGCAGTGACGGCGGGGGCACAGATACGCAGTATTTT. Protein product: CASSDGGGTDTQYF.

The chain couples TRBV4-1 to TRBJ1-5; D is unclear. Germline V gene lookup returns CDR1 MGHRA and CDR2 YSYEKL. The V and J ends lost 4 bases and 6 bases respectively, with 16 bases between them. This CDR3 contains 15 residues. CDR3 loop: CASSPTGGIGQPQHF. The CDR3 DNA reads TGCGCCAGCAGCCCCACGGGAGGTATCGGTCAGCCCCAGCATTTT.

V is TRBV7-2 and J is TRBJ2-5; a weak D match, TRBD1 (6 bases). There are 13 residues in the CDR3. Germline V gene data show CDR1 as SGHTA and CDR2 as FQGNSA. Trimming shortened V by 4 bases and J by 5 bases, and 11 bases separated the two germline ends. In DNA form, the CDR3 reads TGTGCCAGCAGCTCCTCAGGGGTTGAGACCCAGTACTTC. Residues: CASSSSGVETQYF.

This chain links TRBV29-1 with TRBJ1-5, with D uncertain. The CDR3 length is 12 residues. Germline-derived CDR1 and CDR2 are SQVTM and ANQGSEA. Trimming removed 6 bases from V and 0 bases from J, with 6 bases in between. CDR3 in DNA: TGCAGCGTCACAAATAGCAATCAGCCCCAGCATTTT. This codes for CSVTNSNQPQHF.

This clone was detected only once. V usage is TRBV11-2 and J usage is TRBJ1-2, with D tentatively TRBD1 (5 bases). CDR1 and CDR2 (germline): SGHAT, FQNNGV. Trimming pared 0 bases from V and 3 bases from J, leaving 8 bases between. CDR3 length equals 14 residues. The CDR3 coding sequence is TGTGCCAGCAGCTTAGAAGGGACTTACTATGGCTACACCTTC. The encoded protein is CASSLEGTYYGYTF.

The chain carries TRBV3-1 (or the pseudogene TRBV3-2) and TRBJ1-1, with D possibly TRBD1 on 6 matching bases. The V end lost 4 bases, the J end lost 5 bases, and 17 bases lay between the germline ends. The CDR3 is 15 amino acids. Germline V lookup: CDR1 LGHDT, CDR2 YNNKEL (reference sequence). The CDR3 nucleotides read TGTGCCAGCAGCCTTAATGGGGCAGGGGTGACTGAAGCTTTCTTT. Translation: CASSLNGAGVTEAFF.

Ten or more counts support this clone. V is TRBV25-1 and J is TRBJ1-2, with D uncertain. Trimming cost V 0 bases and J 8 bases, with 4 bases left between them. Germline values: CDR1 MGHDK, CDR2 SYGVNS. The CDR3 loop spans 11 amino acids. The chain's CDR3 is CASSEYGGYTF. CDR3 DNA: TGTGCCAGCAGTGAATATGGCGGCTACACCTTC.

This clone was picked up a small number of times. The V call is TRBV6-5, the J call TRBJ1-4, with D unclear. Germline V gene data show CDR1 as MNHEY and CDR2 as SVGAGI. Trimming cost V 0 bases and J 12 bases, with 14 bases left between them. This CDR3 spans 14 amino acids. The CDR3 bases are TGTGCCAGCAGTTACTCTAATGTACCGGAGCAACTGTTTTTT. This codes for CASSYSNVPEQLFF.

V usage is TRBV6-6 and J usage is TRBJ1-2, with TRBD1 identical over 8 bases. The CDR3 length is 13 residues. Germline V gene data show CDR1 as MNHNY and CDR2 as SVGAGI (reference sequence). The V segment lost 4 bases and the J segment 6 bases; nucleotides outside the gene matches: 4. The CDR3 region is CASSSQGADGYTF. DNA for the CDR3: TGTGCCAGCAGTTCCCAGGGGGCTGATGGCTACACCTTC.

V usage is TRBV30 and J usage is TRBJ1-2, with 8 bases identical to TRBD1. Germline V gene sequence: CDR1 GTSNPN, CDR2 SVGIG (reference sequence). After removal of 5 bases from V and 2 bases from J, the junction contained 10 bases not matched to a gene. The CDR3 is made up of 15 amino acids. The CDR3 DNA follows: TGTGCCTGGGCCAGGACAGGGAGTCGAAACTATGGCTACACCTTC. This encodes CAWARTGSRNYGYTF.

This rearrangement joins TRBV10-2 to TRBJ1-5, with D possibly being TRBD1 (6 bases). Trimming cost V 4 bases and J 3 bases, with 10 bases left between them. This CDR3 contains 14 residues. CDR1 and CDR2 (germline): WSHSY, SAAADI. The chain's CDR3 is CASSGQVSNQPQHF. Here the CDR3 DNA reads TGCGCCAGCAGTGGACAGGTCTCCAATCAGCCCCAGCATTTT.

This clone was observed a single time. Written as DNA, the CDR3 is TGCAGCGTTGGGTGGACAGGGGTCACCGGGGAGCTGTTTTTT. Its translation: CSVGWTGVTGELFF. This chain connects TRBV29-1 to TRBJ2-2; 9 nucleotides agree with TRBD1. The CDR3 covers 14 residues. J gave up 4 bases and V 4 bases, and 4 bases lay outside the gene matches. Germline lookup yields CDR1 SQVTM and CDR2 ANQGSEA.

The gene calls are TRBV2 and TRBJ2-1, with TRBD2 identical over 8 bases. The CDR3 has 15 amino acids. V trimming: 4 bases; J trimming: 10 bases; junction bases outside the gene matches: 12. Germline CDR1 is SNHLY and CDR2 is FYNNEI. As DNA, the CDR3 is TGTGCCAGCAGTGCTACAGGACTAGCTCACGGAGAGCAGTTCTTC. The encoded protein is CASSATGLAHGEQFF.

This chain uses TRBV20-1 with TRBJ2-5, with 10 nucleotides matching TRBD1. This CDR3 has 13 residues. Germline loops: CDR1 DFQATT, CDR2 SNEGSKA (reference sequence). The junction had 3 bases not matched to a gene; V was cut back by 3 bases and J by 5 bases. DNA for the CDR3: TGCAGTGCTAGTGGACAGGGGGGGGAGACCCAGTACTTC. The encoded protein is CSASGQGGETQYF.

V and J are TRBV2 and TRBJ2-1; D gene uncertain. Trimming took off 10 bases at V and 6 bases at J, with 10 bases between the two ends. Looked up from germline, CDR1 is SNHLY and CDR2 is FYNNEI. CDR3 length equals 11 residues. The CDR3 DNA reads TGTGCCATCTCTAACTCCAATGAGCAGTTCTTC. It is translated as CAISNSNEQFF.

The chain is built from TRBV6-1 and TRBJ1-5; D gene ambiguous. The germline V and J ends were trimmed by 0 bases and 6 bases, with 15 bases remaining between them. This CDR3 has 16 amino acids. Germline loops: CDR1 MNHNS, CDR2 SASEGT. The CDR3 coding sequence is TGTGCCAGCAGTGAAGCTCGTATACCGGTGAGTCAGCCCCAGCATTTT. It encodes CASSEARIPVSQPQHF.

The chain uses TRBV3-1 (or the pseudogene TRBV3-2) and TRBJ1-1, with D uncertain. Germline V lookup: CDR1 LGHDT, CDR2 YNNKEL (reference sequence). The CDR3 has 15 amino acids. Trimming shortened V by 1 base and J by 4 bases, and 13 bases separated the two germline ends. DNA for the CDR3: TGTGCCAGCAGCCAAGGTCGTTGGGCGGGCACTGAAGCTTTCTTT. It translates to CASSQGRWAGTEAFF.

A single count supports this clone. V gene TRBV20-1 combines with J gene TRBJ1-2; the match to TRBD1 covers 7 bases. After removal of 6 bases from V and 8 bases from J, the junction contained 6 bases not matched to a gene. This CDR3 has 11 amino acids. Germline CDR1 reads DFQATT; CDR2 reads SNEGSKA (reference sequence). CDR3 protein: CSASDREGYTF. The CDR3 region has the DNA TGCAGTGCGAGCGACAGGGAGGGCTACACCTTC.

The chain links TRBV7-3 to TRBJ1-6; D possibly corresponds to TRBD1 (5 bases). V was cut by 5 bases and J by 6 bases, with 11 bases left in between. Germline V gene data show CDR1 as SGHTA and CDR2 as FQGTGA. This CDR3 is built from 14 residues. As DNA, the CDR3 is TGTGCCAGCAGCCGGGGGACTACTAATTCACCCCTCCACTTT. Residues: CASSRGTTNSPLHF.

The chain is built from TRBV19 and TRBJ1-2, with D perhaps TRBD1 (6 bases). This CDR3 region has 13 residues. Germline lookup yields CDR1 LNHDA and CDR2 SQIVND (reference sequence). The V and J ends lost 5 bases and 7 bases respectively, with 14 bases between them. The CDR3 reads CASSLRQASGYTF. CDR3 DNA: TGTGCCAGTAGTCTCAGACAGGCGAGTGGCTACACCTTC.